Listed below are T cell receptor beta chains from one sample, sequenced in a study of OX40 agonist ivuxolimab in advanced cancers. Produced via immunoSEQ multiplex PCR; TCRdb's table is partial and in-frame only. There are 20,000 or so clones in the sample; 77% occur only once, and approximately 15% lies in the top ten. Sequences were derived from CD4+ or CD8+ T cells sorted from blood, sampled in a trial of the OX40 agonist ivuxolimab. All receptors come from an adult with an advanced solid tumor such as melanoma, head and neck, liver or kidney cancer. Each CDR3 is given with its conserved first and last residue. The D gene is left open where the match is weak. Size values are once, few and many counts, or a class for expanded clones, and some rows have none.

V	D	J	size	DNA	CDR3
TRBV11-1	-	TRBJ1-6	-	TGTGCCAGCAGCTTTCGGGGAAACAATTCACCCCTCCACTTT	CASSFRGNNSPLHF
TRBV27	-	TRBJ1-1	medium-sized	TGTGCCAGCAGCCCGACACAAATGAACACTGAAGCTTTCTTT	CASSPTQMNTEAFF
TRBV28	-	TRBJ1-6	-	TGTGCCAGCAGTTTTTTGGGGGAGGGTGGTTTTGATTCACCCCTCCACTTT	CASSFLGEGGFDSPLHF
TRBV4-1	TRBD1	TRBJ2-7	-	TGCGCCAGCAGCCAAGATTGGGGGACAGTTGAGCAGTACTTC	CASSQDWGTVEQYF
TRBV2	TRBD1	TRBJ2-2	-	TGTGCCAGCAGCCTCTATGGGACAGGGGGAAGCACCGGGGAGCTGTTTTTT	CASSLYGTGGSTGELFF
TRBV14	-	TRBJ2-7	-	TGTGCCAGCAGCAACCGGGATGTGCAGTACTTC	CASSNRDVQYF
TRBV2	-	TRBJ1-4	-	TGTGCCAGCAGCCAGGACAGCTCAACTAATGAAAAACTGTTTTTT	CASSQDSSTNEKLFF
TRBV6-9	-	TRBJ1-2	-	TGTGCCAGCAGTTACTCTACGGACCTCTATGGCTACACCTTC	CASSYSTDLYGYTF
TRBV9	-	TRBJ1-1	few	TGTGCCAGCAGCGTAGCTTACAGATTCACTGAAGCTTTCTTT	CASSVAYRFTEAFF
TRBV7-9	-	TRBJ2-2	-	TGTGCCAGCAGCCCATACACCGGGGAGCTGTTTTTT	CASSPYTGELFF
TRBV4-1	-	TRBJ2-1	few	TGCGCCAGCAGCCAAGAAGGGGGAGGCTCTTTCAATGAGCAGTTCTTC	CASSQEGGGSFNEQFF
TRBV18	-	TRBJ2-4	-	TGTGCCAGCTCACTTGACGGGCCGCCGAAAGCCAAAAACATTCAGTACTTC	CASSLDGPPKAKNIQYF
TRBV7-2	-	TRBJ2-1	-	TGTGCCAGCAGCCCTCGGTCAGGGATTTCCTACAATGAGCAGTTCTTC	CASSPRSGISYNEQFF
TRBV14	-	TRBJ1-4	-	TGTGCCAGCAGCCAAGAAGCGGGGGACGGCGGGGAAAAACTGTTTTTT	CASSQEAGDGGEKLFF
TRBV6-5	TRBD2	TRBJ2-7	-	TGTGCCAGCAGGGAGGGCGGGGGCTCCTACGAGCAGTACTTC	CASREGGGSYEQYF
TRBV14	-	TRBJ1-1	medium-sized	TGTGCCAGCAGCCAAGGGTTTTACACTGAAGCTTTCTTT	CASSQGFYTEAFF
TRBV4-3	-	TRBJ2-1	-	TGCGCCAGCAGCCAAGTGTGGGCTAGCCGGCCCTCCTACAATGAGCAGTTCTTC	CASSQVWASRPSYNEQFF
TRBV4-1	TRBD1	TRBJ2-7	few	TGCGCCAGCAGCCAATTGTTACAGGGGCTGGACGAGCAGTACTTC	CASSQLLQGLDEQYF
TRBV9	-	TRBJ2-2	-	TGTGCCAGCAGCGACCGTGGGGGTTCGAACACCGGGGAGCTGTTTTTT	CASSDRGGSNTGELFF
TRBV10-2	-	TRBJ1-6	once	TGCGCCAGCAGTGAGCCTGGGACTCAGCCACCCCTCCACTTT	CASSEPGTQPPLHF
TRBV5-6	-	TRBJ2-5	-	TGTGCCAGCAGCAAACACCGGGGGGCGGGGCAAGAGACCCAGTACTTC	CASSKHRGAGQETQYF
TRBV6-5	-	TRBJ1-2	-	TGTGCCAGCAGTTATTCCACAGCTAACTATGGCTACACCTTC	CASSYSTANYGYTF